This T cell receptor beta chain was captured by sequencing in a study of blood T cell repertoires in COVID-19. The CDR3 loop spans 18 amino acids. Trimming at V came to 4 bases and at J to 4 bases, leaving 10 bases not matched to a gene. Germline V CDR1 and CDR2: LGHNA, YNFKEQ. Clones were sequenced by immunoSEQ multiplex PCR, and TCRdb holds only the in-frame ones, with some missing. The sample has approximately 180,000 clones, 75% to 90% seen once. The clonotype originates from a woman aged 40 to 50 with acute COVID-19. This sequence joins TRBV4-2 and TRBJ2-2, with 12 nucleotides matching TRBD2. Sequencing was carried out using PBMCs or T cells enriched from blood (not recorded which). The chain's CDR3 is CASSPPAGTSGFTGELFF. The CDR3 nucleotides read TGTGCCAGCAGCCCTCCAGCCGGGACTAGCGGGTTCACCGGGGAGCTGTTTTTT.